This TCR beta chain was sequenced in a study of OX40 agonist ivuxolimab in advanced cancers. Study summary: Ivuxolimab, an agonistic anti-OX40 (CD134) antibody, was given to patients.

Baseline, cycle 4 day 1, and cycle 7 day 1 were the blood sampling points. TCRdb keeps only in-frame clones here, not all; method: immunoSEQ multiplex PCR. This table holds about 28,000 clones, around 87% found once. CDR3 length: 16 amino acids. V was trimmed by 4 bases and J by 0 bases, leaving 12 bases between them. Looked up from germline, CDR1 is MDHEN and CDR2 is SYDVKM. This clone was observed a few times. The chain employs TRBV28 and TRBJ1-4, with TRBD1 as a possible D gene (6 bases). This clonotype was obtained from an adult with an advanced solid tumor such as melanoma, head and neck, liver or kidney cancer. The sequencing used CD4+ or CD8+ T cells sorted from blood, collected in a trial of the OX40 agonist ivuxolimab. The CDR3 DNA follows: TGTGCCAGCAGTTCCTTGGAGGGGGCAACTAATGAAAAACTGTTTTTT. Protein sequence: CASSSLEGATNEKLFF. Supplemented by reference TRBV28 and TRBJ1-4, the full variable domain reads DVKVTQSSRYLVKRTGEKVFLECVQDMDHENMFWYRQDPGLGLRLIYFSYDVKMKEKGDIPEGYSVSREKKERFSLILESASTNQTSMYLCASSSLEGATNEKLFFGSGTQLSVL.